These 17 T cell receptor beta chains came from one sample sequenced in a study of identical twins. TCRdb called the 5' RACE reads again in MiXCR, with one record for every CDR3 protein. Altogether 650,000 to 750,000 distinct CDR3 sequences are present, 20% to 25% being singletons, with the ten largest covering 4.3%. The data also belong to a second study, concerning T cells expressing NK-cell markers.

What was sequenced was PBMCs. All receptors derive from a young woman in good health.

The rearrangement uses TRBV9 and TRBJ1-2; 8 nucleotides agree with TRBD1. The ends lost 3 bases at V and 6 bases at J; junction bases unmatched: 7. This CDR3 is built from 14 residues. Germline assignment: CDR1 SGDLS and CDR2 YYNGEE. Here the CDR3 reads CASSARTGINGYTF. In DNA form, the CDR3 reads TGTGCCAGCAGCGCCCGGACAGGGATCAATGGCTACACCTTC.

This clonotype was seen ten or more times. The CDR3 sequence is CASNRGATEAFF. CDR3 bases: TGTGCCAGCAATAGGGGGGCTACTGAAGCTTTCTTT. This rearrangement joins TRBV6-5 to TRBJ1-1, with D possibly matching TRBD1 (6 bases). V lost 7 bases and J 5 bases, leaving 11 bases between the germline ends. CDR1 is MNHEY, CDR2 SVGAGI, per germline. CDR3 length equals 12 residues.

This clonotype was observed a few times. The CDR3 region has the DNA TGTGCCAGCAGTGTAATATCGACAGCCCCCAATCAGCCCCAGCATTTT. It is translated as CASSVISTAPNQPQHF. The V and J genes are TRBV6-1 and TRBJ1-5, with a tentative D call TRBD1 (5 bases). Between the trimmed V and J ends, which lost 4 bases and 3 bases, there was a span of 16 bases. The CDR3 runs 16 residues. Germline V gene lookup returns CDR1 MNHNS and CDR2 SASEGT.

The gene calls are TRBV6-1 and TRBJ2-3; maybe TRBD2 (6 bases). Germline assignment: CDR1 MNHNS and CDR2 SASEGT. Trimming shortened V by 6 bases and J by 1 base, and 11 bases separated the two germline ends. The CDR3 consists of 14 residues. Written as DNA, the CDR3 is TGTGCCAGCAGACGGCGGGAAGGCACAGATACGCAGTATTTT. It codes for CASRRREGTDTQYF.

The rearrangement uses TRBV6-5 and TRBJ2-5; 10 bases map to TRBD2. Germline CDR1 and CDR2: MNHEY and SVGAGI. This CDR3 contains 17 residues. The ends lost 4 bases at V and 1 base at J; junction bases unmatched: 9. CDR3 amino acids: CASSSEAGLAIQETQYF. In DNA, the CDR3 is TGTGCCAGCAGTTCGGAAGCGGGACTAGCGATCCAAGAGACCCAGTACTTC.

This chain joins TRBV3-1 and TRBJ1-4; no firm D call. Germline values: CDR1 LGHDT, CDR2 YNNKEL (reference sequence). Trimming took off 1 base at V and 10 bases at J, with 13 bases between the two ends. The CDR3 is 14 residues long. CDR3 region: CASSQVGTWTKLFF. Here the CDR3 DNA reads TGTGCCAGCAGCCAAGTAGGTACTTGGACAAAACTGTTTTTT.

The genes are TRBV18 and TRBJ2-3; the D is unclear. The germline V gene encodes CDR1 KGHSH and CDR2 LQKENI. CDR3 size: 17 residues. Deletions cut 0 bases from V and 0 bases from J, with 13 bases between. CDR3 region: CASSPPVGGESTDTQYF. For the CDR3, the DNA is TGTGCCAGCTCACCACCGGTTGGCGGAGAGAGCACAGATACGCAGTATTTT.

This clonotype appeared a few times. The rearrangement uses TRBV12-3 or TRBV12-4 and TRBJ2-3; D is ambiguous. Trimming left V 6 bases short and J 7 bases short, with 17 bases between. The CDR3 covers 14 residues. The CDR3 loop is CASSLPMGLNTQYF. For the CDR3, the DNA is TGTGCCAGCAGCCTCCCTATGGGGTTAAATACGCAGTATTTT.

The rearrangement links TRBV28 to TRBJ1-1; 7 bases align to TRBD1. J gave up 1 base and V 6 bases, and 8 bases lay outside the gene matches. The CDR3 runs 15 residues. Germline V CDR1 and CDR2: MDHEN, SYDVKM. The chain's CDR3 is CASRGGDSSNTEAFF. The CDR3, as DNA: TGTGCCAGCAGAGGGGGGGACAGCTCGAACACTGAAGCTTTCTTT.

This clonotype was found a few times. The CDR3 region is CASSLEASGFYEQYF. CDR3 bases: TGTGCCAGCAGCTTAGAGGCTAGCGGGTTTTACGAGCAGTACTTC. The rearrangement links TRBV11-2 to TRBJ2-7; TRBD2 matches 8 bases. This CDR3 is 15 amino acids long. With V trimmed by 0 bases and J by 4 bases, 5 bases remained unmatched. The germline gives CDR1 SGHAT, CDR2 FQNNGV. Full variable domain (missing parts from reference TRBV11-2 and TRBJ2-7): EAGVAQSPRYKIIEKRQSVAFWCNPISGHATLYWYQQILGQGPKLLIQFQNNGVVDDSQLPKDRFSAERLKGVDSTLKIQPAKLEDSAVYLCASSLEASGFYEQYFGPGTRLTVT.

This clonotype was seen a handful of times. The V gene is TRBV12-3 or TRBV12-4, the J gene TRBJ2-7; D is tentatively TRBD1 or TRBD2 (5 bases each). With 3 bases removed from V and 3 bases from J, the gap between germline ends came to 12 bases. The CDR3 runs 14 residues. The CDR3 region is CASSFRDVSYEQYF. The CDR3 DNA is TGTGCCAGCAGTTTTCGGGACGTCAGCTACGAGCAGTACTTC.

Remarks on this clonotype: A much larger clone differs from this one at a single base, so this may be a read error. The gene calls are TRBV5-6 and TRBJ2-1, with 9 positions matching TRBD2. Germline-derived CDR1 and CDR2 are SGHDT and YYEEEE. The CDR3 totals 15 residues. The CDR3 DNA sequence: TGTCCCAGCAGCAGCGGGGGGCTTAACTTTAATGAGCAGTTCTTC. This gives the protein CPSSSGGLNFNEQFF.

This clonotype was counted only a few times. V gene TRBV11-2 combines with J gene TRBJ2-3, with D possibly TRBD2 on 6 matching bases. The germline gives CDR1 SGHAT, CDR2 FQNNGV. The CDR3 is made up of 18 amino acids. The V gene lost 5 bases and the J gene lost 2 bases, with 23 bases spanning the gap. CDR3 protein: CASSLGRLTGALTDTQYF. Here the CDR3 DNA reads TGTGCCAGCAGCCTGGGGCGCCTAACGGGAGCCCTCACAGATACGCAGTATTTT.

This clonotype was detected ten times or more. The chain couples TRBV12-3 or TRBV12-4 to TRBJ2-7; D remains unclear. V dropped 2 bases and J dropped 0 bases, with 8 bases sitting between them. This CDR3 is 14 amino acids long. The CDR3 here is CASSLLGGSYEQYF. DNA of the CDR3: TGTGCCAGCAGTTTACTTGGCGGCTCCTACGAGCAGTACTTC.

This clonotype was detected a few times. V is TRBV20-1 and J is TRBJ2-5; tentatively, D is TRBD1 (6 bases). The germline V gene has CDR1 DFQATT and CDR2 SNEGSKA (reference sequence). The CDR3 consists of 14 residues. The V end was cut by 3 bases, the J end by 5 bases, with 16 bases between. In nucleotides, the CDR3 is TGCAGTGCTAGGCAGGGGAGTTCGGGTGAGACCCAGTACTTC. Amino acid sequence: CSARQGSSGETQYF.

In this sample, this clonotype turned up a few times. The chain recombines TRBV5-1 with TRBJ2-7; 9 bases match TRBD2. The CDR3 spans 14 residues. Unmatched junction bases numbered 5, after V lost 5 bases and J lost 2 bases. CDR1 SGHRS and CDR2 YFSETQ come from the germline V gene. The CDR3, as DNA: TGCGCCAGCAGGCGACTAGCGGACACCTACGAGCAGTACTTC. It codes for CASRRLADTYEQYF.

This clonotype was detected ten times or more. This chain joins TRBV24-1 and TRBJ2-1; D is unclear. The CDR3 has 12 residues. Germline CDR1 and CDR2: KGHDR and SFDVKD. Trimming stripped 6 bases from V and 5 bases from J, with 7 bases between. CDR3 coding DNA: TGTGCCACCAGTCAATCAGACAATGAGCAGTTCTTC. Its translation is CATSQSDNEQFF.